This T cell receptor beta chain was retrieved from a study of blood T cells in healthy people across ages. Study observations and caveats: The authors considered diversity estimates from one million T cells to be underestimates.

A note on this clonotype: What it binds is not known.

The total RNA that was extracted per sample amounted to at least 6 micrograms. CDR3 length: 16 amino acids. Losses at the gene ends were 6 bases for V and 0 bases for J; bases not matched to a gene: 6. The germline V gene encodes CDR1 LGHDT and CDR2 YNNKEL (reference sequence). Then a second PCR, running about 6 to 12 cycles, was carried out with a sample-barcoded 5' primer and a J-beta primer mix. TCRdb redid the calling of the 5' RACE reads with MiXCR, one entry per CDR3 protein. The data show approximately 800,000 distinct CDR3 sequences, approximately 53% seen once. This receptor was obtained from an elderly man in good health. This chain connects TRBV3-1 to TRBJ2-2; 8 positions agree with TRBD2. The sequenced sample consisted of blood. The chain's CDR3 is CASSGLAGPNTGELFF. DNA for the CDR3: TGTGCCAGCAGTGGGCTAGCGGGCCCGAACACCGGGGAGCTGTTTTTT.